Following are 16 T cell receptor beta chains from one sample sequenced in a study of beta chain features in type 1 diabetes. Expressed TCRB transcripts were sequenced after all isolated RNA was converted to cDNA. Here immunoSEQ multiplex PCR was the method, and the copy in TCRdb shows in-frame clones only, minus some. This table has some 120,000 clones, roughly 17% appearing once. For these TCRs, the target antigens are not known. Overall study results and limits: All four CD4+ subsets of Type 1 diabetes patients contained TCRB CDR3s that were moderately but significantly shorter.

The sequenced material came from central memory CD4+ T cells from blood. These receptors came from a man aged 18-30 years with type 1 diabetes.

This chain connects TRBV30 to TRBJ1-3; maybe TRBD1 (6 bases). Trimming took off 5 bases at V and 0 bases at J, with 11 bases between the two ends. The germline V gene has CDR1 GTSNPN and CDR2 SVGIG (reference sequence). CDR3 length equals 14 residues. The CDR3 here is CAWGGTFSGNTIYF. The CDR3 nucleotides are TGTGCCTGGGGGGGGACATTCTCTGGAAACACCATATATTTT. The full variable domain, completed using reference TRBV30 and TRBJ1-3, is SQTIHQWPATLVQPVGSPLSLECTVEGTSNPNLYWYRQAAGRGLQLLFYSVGIGQISSEVPQNLSASRPQDRQFILSSKKLLLSDSGFYLCAWGGTFSGNTIYFGEGSWLTVV.

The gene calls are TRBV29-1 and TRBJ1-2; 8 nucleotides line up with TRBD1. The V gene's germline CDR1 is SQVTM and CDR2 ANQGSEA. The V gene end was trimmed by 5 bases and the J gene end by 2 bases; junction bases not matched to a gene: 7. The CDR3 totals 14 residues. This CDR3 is CSVHSRGLNYGYTF. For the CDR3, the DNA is TGCAGCGTTCACAGCAGGGGGCTAAACTATGGCTACACCTTC.

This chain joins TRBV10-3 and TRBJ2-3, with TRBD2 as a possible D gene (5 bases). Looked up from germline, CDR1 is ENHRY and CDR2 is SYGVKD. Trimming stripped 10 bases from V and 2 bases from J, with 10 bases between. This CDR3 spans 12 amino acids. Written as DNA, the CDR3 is TGTGCCACCTCGGGATCCACAGATACGCAGTATTTT. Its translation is CATSGSTDTQYF.

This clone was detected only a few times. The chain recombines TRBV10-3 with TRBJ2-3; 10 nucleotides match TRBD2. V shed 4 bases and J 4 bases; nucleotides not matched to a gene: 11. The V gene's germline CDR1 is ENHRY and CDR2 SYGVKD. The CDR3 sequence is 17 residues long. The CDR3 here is CAISGLAGVKGADTQYF. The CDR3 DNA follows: TGTGCCATCAGTGGCCTAGCGGGAGTTAAGGGAGCAGATACGCAGTATTTT.

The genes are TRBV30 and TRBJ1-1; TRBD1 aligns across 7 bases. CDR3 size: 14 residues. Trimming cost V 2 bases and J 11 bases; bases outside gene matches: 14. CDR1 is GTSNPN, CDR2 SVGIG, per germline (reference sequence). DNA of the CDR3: TGTGCCTGGAGTAAGGAGGGGGCCAGGGCGGCCGCTTTCTTT. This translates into CAWSKEGARAAAFF.

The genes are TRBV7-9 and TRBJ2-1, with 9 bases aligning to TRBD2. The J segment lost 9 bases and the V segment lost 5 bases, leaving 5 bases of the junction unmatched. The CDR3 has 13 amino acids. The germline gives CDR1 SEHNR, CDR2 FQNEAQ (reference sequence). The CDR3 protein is CASSRGREGEQFF. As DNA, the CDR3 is TGTGCCAGCAGCCGCGGGAGGGAGGGTGAGCAGTTCTTC.

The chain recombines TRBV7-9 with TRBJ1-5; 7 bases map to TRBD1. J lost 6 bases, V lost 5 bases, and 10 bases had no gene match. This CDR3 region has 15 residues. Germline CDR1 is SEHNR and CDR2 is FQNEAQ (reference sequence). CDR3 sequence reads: CASSQDRFGGQPQHF. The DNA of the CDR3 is TGTGCCAGCAGCCAGGACAGGTTCGGTGGTCAGCCCCAGCATTTT.

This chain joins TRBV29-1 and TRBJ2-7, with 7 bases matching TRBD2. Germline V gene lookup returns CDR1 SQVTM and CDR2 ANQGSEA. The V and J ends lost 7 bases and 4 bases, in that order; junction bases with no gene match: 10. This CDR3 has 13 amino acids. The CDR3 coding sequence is TGCAGCGACCAGGGAGGGGCATGGTACGAGCAGTACTTC. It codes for CSDQGGAWYEQYF.

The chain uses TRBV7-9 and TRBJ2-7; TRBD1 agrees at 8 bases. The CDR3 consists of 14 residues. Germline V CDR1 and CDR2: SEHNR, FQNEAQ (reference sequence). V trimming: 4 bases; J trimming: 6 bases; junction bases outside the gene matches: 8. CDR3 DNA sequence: TGTGCCAGCAGCTACGACAGGGGTCCGGGCGAGCAGTACTTC. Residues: CASSYDRGPGEQYF.

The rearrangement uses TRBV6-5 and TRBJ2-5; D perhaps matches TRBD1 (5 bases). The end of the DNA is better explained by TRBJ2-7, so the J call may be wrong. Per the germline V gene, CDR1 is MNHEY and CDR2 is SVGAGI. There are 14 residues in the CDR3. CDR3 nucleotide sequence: TGTGCCAGCAGTAGGGTGACAGCTTCCTACGAGCAGTACTTC. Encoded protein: CASSRVTASYEQYF.

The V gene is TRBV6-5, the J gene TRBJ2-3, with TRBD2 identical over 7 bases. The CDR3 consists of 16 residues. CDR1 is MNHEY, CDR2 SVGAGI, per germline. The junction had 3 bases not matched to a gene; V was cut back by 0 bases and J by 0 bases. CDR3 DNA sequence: TGTGCCAGCAGTTACTCATGGGAGGGGAGCACAGATACGCAGTATTTT. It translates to CASSYSWEGSTDTQYF.

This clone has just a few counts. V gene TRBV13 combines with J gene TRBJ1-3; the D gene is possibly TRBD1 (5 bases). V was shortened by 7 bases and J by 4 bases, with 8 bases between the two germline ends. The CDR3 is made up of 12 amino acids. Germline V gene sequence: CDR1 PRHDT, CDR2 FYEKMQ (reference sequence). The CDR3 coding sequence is TGTGCCAGCACCAGGGTCGGAAACACCATATATTTT. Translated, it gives CASTRVGNTIYF.

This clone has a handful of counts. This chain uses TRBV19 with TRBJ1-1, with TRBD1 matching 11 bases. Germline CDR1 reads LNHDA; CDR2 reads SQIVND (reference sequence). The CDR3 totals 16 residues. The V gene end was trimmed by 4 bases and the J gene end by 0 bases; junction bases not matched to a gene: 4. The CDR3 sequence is CASSTGQGVLNTEAFF. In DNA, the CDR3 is TGTGCCAGTAGTACGGGACAGGGGGTACTGAACACTGAAGCTTTCTTT. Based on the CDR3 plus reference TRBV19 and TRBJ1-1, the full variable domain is DGGITQSPKYLFRKEGQNVTLSCEQNLNHDAMYWYRQDPGQGLRLIYYSQIVNDFQKGDIAEGYSVSREKKESFPLTVTSAQKNPTAFYLCASSTGQGVLNTEAFFGQGTRLTVV.

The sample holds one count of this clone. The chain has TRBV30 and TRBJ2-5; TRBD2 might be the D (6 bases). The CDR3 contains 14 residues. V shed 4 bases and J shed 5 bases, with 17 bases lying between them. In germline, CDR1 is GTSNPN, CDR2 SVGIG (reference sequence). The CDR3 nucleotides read TGTGCCTGGAAGTATGGAGGGCCTGGGGAGACCCAGTACTTC. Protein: CAWKYGGPGETQYF.

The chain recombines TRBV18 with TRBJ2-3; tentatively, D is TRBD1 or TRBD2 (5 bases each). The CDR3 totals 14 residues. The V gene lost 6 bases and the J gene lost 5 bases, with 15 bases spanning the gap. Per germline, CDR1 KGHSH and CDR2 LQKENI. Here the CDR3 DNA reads TGTGCCAGCTCGTCGACAGTCGCGGGAGATACGCAGTATTTT. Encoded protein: CASSSTVAGDTQYF.

CDR3 DNA sequence: TGTGCCAGTGGTCTTCCCACAGATACGCAGTATTTT. It codes for CASGLPTDTQYF. V is TRBV7-2 and J is TRBJ2-3; D is unresolved. The CDR3 is 12 amino acids. Germline lookup yields CDR1 SGHTA and CDR2 FQGNSA. V was clipped by 9 bases and J by 2 bases, with 9 bases between them.